Shown below are 16 T cell receptor beta chains from a single sample sequenced in a study of shared clonotypes between healthy human individuals. Data came from immunoSEQ multiplex PCR; TCRdb stores just in-frame clones and leaves some out. The repertoire consists of 900,000 to 1,200,000 clones, with 75% to 85% occurring once and the leading ten covering around 0.6%. The specimen was memory CD4+ T cells from PBMCs. Subset described: CD45RA-negative fraction. The receptors shown here come from a man between 18 and 35 years old in good health. Some clones in this sample may be carry-over from other donors' samples.

The rearrangement joins TRBV11-2 to TRBJ2-1; 9 nucleotides match TRBD2. Unmatched junction bases numbered 7, after V lost 4 bases and J lost 0 bases. The CDR3 has 17 amino acids. The germline gives CDR1 SGHAT, CDR2 FQNNGV. CDR3: CASSSQREVPSYNEQFF. The DNA of the CDR3 is TGTGCCAGCAGCTCTCAGCGGGAGGTTCCCTCCTACAATGAGCAGTTCTTC.

A word on this clone: One end of the junction does not line up with germline, which may come from a read error. The V call is TRBV7-9, the J call TRBJ2-7, with 7 bases identical to TRBD2. Per the germline V gene, CDR1 is SEHNR and CDR2 is FQNEAQ (reference sequence). The CDR3 loop spans 14 amino acids. As DNA, the CDR3 is TGTACCAGCAGCTCCGGACTAGATCTAGTTGAGCAGTACTTC. Its protein product is CTSSSGLDLVEQYF.

This clone was observed a few times. The junction shows a germline mismatch at one end, possibly a read error. The chain recombines TRBV27 with TRBJ2-5; a possible D gene is TRBD2 (5 bases). CDR3 length equals 13 residues. The germline V gene has CDR1 MNHEY and CDR2 SMNVEV (reference sequence). In DNA form, the CDR3 reads TGTGCCAGCAGTTTATACCTATGGGAGACCCTGTACTTC. It codes for CASSLYLWETLYF.

The CDR3 reads CASSRGISGANVLTF. The CDR3 region has the DNA TGTGCCAGCAGCCGAGGGATATCTGGGGCCAACGTCCTGACTTTC. The chain is built from TRBV7-3 and TRBJ2-6; D possibly corresponds to TRBD2 (5 bases). CDR3 length equals 15 residues. Trimming took 5 bases from V and 1 from J, leaving 9 bases between them. From germline, CDR1 is SGHTA and CDR2 FQGTGA.

This sequence joins TRBV6-5 and TRBJ1-2; D is perhaps TRBD1 (5 bases). The germline V gene has CDR1 MNHEY and CDR2 SVGAGI. The CDR3 contains 15 residues. V was pared by 5 bases and J by 3 bases, with 16 bases between. CDR3: CASSTGGADHYGYTF. CDR3 coding DNA: TGTGCCAGCAGTACGGGGGGTGCGGATCACTATGGCTACACCTTC.

Comments on this clone: This could be a read error, since a much larger clone is one nucleotide away. Other DNA sequences of this sample code for an identical CDR3. The chain uses TRBV11-3 and TRBJ2-3; maybe TRBD2 (5 bases). The CDR3 covers 14 residues. The V gene lost 0 bases and the J gene lost 2 bases, with 6 bases spanning the gap. Looked up from germline, CDR1 is SGHNT and CDR2 is YENEEA. The CDR3 DNA reads as TGTGCCAGCAGCTTAGACGGGAACACAGATACGCAGTATTTT. This translates into CASSLDGNTDTQYF.

The rearrangement links TRBV27 to TRBJ2-7; a possible D gene is TRBD2 (5 bases). Trimming removed 6 bases from V and 0 bases from J, with 12 bases in between. There are 14 residues in the CDR3. Germline CDR1 MNHEY, CDR2 SMNVEV (reference sequence). CDR3 nucleotide sequence: TGTGCCAGCAGCGGGATCGCAAGCTCCTACGAGCAGTACTTC. This sequence encodes CASSGIASSYEQYF.

The V call is TRBV5-1, the J call TRBJ2-7; D call uncertain. CDR1 is SGHRS and CDR2 is YFSETQ in the germline V gene. V shed 0 bases and J shed 2 bases, with 12 bases lying between them. This CDR3 comprises 15 residues. CDR3: CASSLVAAQTYEQYF. In nucleotides, the CDR3 is TGCGCCAGCAGCTTGGTGGCAGCGCAGACCTACGAGCAGTACTTC.

The gene calls are TRBV19 and TRBJ1-5; a possible D gene is TRBD1 (5 bases). Germline values: CDR1 LNHDA, CDR2 SQIVND (reference sequence). V lost 8 bases and J 2 bases, leaving 19 bases between the germline ends. The CDR3 sequence is 16 residues long. This CDR3 is CASSSHIWGGNQPQHF. As DNA, the CDR3 is TGTGCCAGTTCCTCGCACATTTGGGGGGGCAATCAGCCCCAGCATTTT. Filled out from reference TRBV19 and TRBJ1-5, the complete variable domain reads DGGITQSPKYLFRKEGQNVTLSCEQNLNHDAMYWYRQDPGQGLRLIYYSQIVNDFQKGDIAEGYSVSREKKESFPLTVTSAQKNPTAFYLCASSSHIWGGNQPQHFGDGTRLSIL.

This clone has more than one count but fewer than ten. The chain links TRBV28 to TRBJ2-2, with 9 bases fitting TRBD2. Trimming cost V 6 bases and J 4 bases; bases outside gene matches: 6. In germline, CDR1 is MDHEN, CDR2 SYDVKM. This CDR3 contains 15 residues. The CDR3 DNA is TGTGCCAGCAGCTTAGCGGGAGCGAGCACCGGGGAGCTGTTTTTT. Translating it yields CASSLAGASTGELFF.

This chain links TRBV5-1 with TRBJ2-3; 7 bases line up with TRBD1. The V and J ends lost 3 bases and 2 bases, in that order; junction bases with no gene match: 3. The CDR3 contains 14 residues. The germline CDR1 and CDR2 sequences are SGHRS and YFSETQ. The CDR3 DNA sequence: TGCGCCAGCAGCTCGACAGGGTACACAGATACGCAGTATTTT. Its protein product is CASSSTGYTDTQYF.

The V call is TRBV28, the J call TRBJ1-1; D unresolved. Looked up from germline, CDR1 is MDHEN and CDR2 is SYDVKM. The CDR3 runs to 13 residues. Trimming stripped 2 bases from V and 3 bases from J, with 7 bases between. In nucleotides, the CDR3 is TGTGCCAGCAGTTTAACGGGGTACACTGAAGCTTTCTTT. Protein: CASSLTGYTEAFF.

The chain has TRBV5-1 and TRBJ2-1; D is ambiguous. Germline V gene lookup returns CDR1 SGHRS and CDR2 YFSETQ. The CDR3 has 14 amino acids. Between the trimmed V and J ends, which lost 2 bases and 5 bases, there was a span of 11 bases. CDR3 in amino acids: CASSFGSSDNEQFF. For the CDR3, the DNA is TGCGCCAGCAGCTTTGGGTCGTCGGACAATGAGCAGTTCTTC.

The chain carries TRBV6-6 and TRBJ2-3; TRBD2 is a possible D gene (5 bases). This CDR3 spans 16 amino acids. Trimming cost V 6 bases and J 0 bases, with 16 bases left between them. Germline-derived CDR1 and CDR2 are MNHNY and SVGAGI (reference sequence). This chain's CDR3 is CASSTRERTSTDTQYF. The CDR3, as DNA: TGTGCCAGCAGCACCCGTGAGCGGACTAGCACAGATACGCAGTATTTT.

V and J are TRBV7-2 and TRBJ2-7; TRBD2 matches 8 bases. Unmatched junction bases numbered 3, after V lost 1 base and J lost 1 base. The CDR3 contains 15 residues. Germline CDR1 is SGHTA and CDR2 is FQGNSA. The DNA for the CDR3 is TGTGCCAGCAGCTTAGTACCTAGCGGGTCCTACGAGCAGTACTTC. Its protein product is CASSLVPSGSYEQYF.

This clone came up once. This chain connects TRBV2 to TRBJ2-5; 10 bases fit TRBD1. Germline V CDR1 and CDR2: SNHLY, FYNNEI. This CDR3 spans 15 amino acids. Trimming cost V 2 bases and J 4 bases; bases outside gene matches: 4. In nucleotides, the CDR3 is TGTGCCAGCAGTGAACTGACAGGGGGCGGAGAGACCCAGTACTTC. This encodes CASSELTGGGETQYF.